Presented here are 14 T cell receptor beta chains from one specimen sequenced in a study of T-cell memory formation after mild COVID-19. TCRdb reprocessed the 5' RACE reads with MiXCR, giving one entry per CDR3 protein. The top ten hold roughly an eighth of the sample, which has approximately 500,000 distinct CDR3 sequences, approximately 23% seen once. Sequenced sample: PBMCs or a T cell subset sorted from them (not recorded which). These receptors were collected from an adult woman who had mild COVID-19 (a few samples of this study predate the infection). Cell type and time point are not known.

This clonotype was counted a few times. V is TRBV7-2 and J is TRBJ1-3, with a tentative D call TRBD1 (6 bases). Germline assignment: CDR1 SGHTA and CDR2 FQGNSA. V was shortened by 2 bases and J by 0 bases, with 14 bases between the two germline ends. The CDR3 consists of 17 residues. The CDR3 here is CASSLLTGPYSGNTIYF. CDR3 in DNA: TGTGCCAGCAGCTTATTAACAGGGCCCTACTCTGGAAACACCATATATTTT.

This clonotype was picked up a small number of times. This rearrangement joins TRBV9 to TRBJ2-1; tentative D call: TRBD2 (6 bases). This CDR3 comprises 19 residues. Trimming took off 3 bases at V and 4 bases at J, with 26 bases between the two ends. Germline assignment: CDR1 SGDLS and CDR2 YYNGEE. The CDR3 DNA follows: TGTGCCAGCAGCGCCCACCTAAAAACGGGTAGCGGTGTTTACAATGAGCAGTTCTTC. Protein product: CASSAHLKTGSGVYNEQFF. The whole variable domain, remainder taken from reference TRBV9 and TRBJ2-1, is DSGVTQTPKHLITATGQRVTLRCSPRSGDLSVYWYQQSLDQGLQFLIQYYNGEERAKGNILERFSAQQFPDLHSELNLSSLELGDSALYFCASSAHLKTGSGVYNEQFFGPGTRLTVL.

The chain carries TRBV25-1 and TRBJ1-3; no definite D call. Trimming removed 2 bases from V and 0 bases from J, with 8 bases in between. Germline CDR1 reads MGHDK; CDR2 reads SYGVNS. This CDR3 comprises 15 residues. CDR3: CASSEGNPSGNTIYF. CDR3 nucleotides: TGTGCCAGCAGTGAAGGGAATCCCTCTGGAAACACCATATATTTT.

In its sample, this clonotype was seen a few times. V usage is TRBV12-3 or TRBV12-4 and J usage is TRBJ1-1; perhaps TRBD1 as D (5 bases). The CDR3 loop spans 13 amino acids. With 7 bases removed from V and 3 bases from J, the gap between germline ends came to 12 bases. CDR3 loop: CASNMAGYTEAFF. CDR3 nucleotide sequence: TGTGCCAGCAATATGGCAGGGTACACTGAAGCTTTCTTT.

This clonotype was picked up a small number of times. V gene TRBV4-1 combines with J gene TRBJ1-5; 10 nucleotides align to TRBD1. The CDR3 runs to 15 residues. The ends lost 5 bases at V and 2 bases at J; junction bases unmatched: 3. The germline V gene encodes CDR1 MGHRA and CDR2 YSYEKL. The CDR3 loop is CASSTGQGGNQPQHF. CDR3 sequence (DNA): TGCGCCAGCAGCACCGGACAGGGGGGCAATCAGCCCCAGCATTTT.

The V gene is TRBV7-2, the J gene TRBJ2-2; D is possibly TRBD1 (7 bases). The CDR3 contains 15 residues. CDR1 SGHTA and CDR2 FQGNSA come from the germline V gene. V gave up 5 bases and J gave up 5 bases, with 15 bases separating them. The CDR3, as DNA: TGTGCCAGCAGCCCAAACCAGGGGGGAACCGGGGAGCTGTTTTTT. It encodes CASSPNQGGTGELFF. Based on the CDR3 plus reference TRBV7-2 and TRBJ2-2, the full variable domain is GAGVSQSPSNKVTEKGKDVELRCDPISGHTALYWYRQSLGQGLEFLIYFQGNSAPDKSGLPSDRFSAERTGGSVSTLTIQRTQQEDSAVYLCASSPNQGGTGELFFGEGSRLTVL.

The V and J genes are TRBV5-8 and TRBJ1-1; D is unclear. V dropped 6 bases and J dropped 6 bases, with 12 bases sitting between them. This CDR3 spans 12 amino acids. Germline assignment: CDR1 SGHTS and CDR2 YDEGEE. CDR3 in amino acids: CASISALSEAFF. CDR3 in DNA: TGTGCCAGCATCTCGGCCCTTTCTGAAGCTTTCTTT.

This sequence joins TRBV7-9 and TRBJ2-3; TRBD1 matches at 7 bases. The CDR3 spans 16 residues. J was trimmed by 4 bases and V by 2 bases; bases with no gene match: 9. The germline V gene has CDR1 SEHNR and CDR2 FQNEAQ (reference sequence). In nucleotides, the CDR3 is TGTGCCAGCAGCTTACGCGCCGACAGGGTTTCAGATACGCAGTATTTT. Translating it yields CASSLRADRVSDTQYF.

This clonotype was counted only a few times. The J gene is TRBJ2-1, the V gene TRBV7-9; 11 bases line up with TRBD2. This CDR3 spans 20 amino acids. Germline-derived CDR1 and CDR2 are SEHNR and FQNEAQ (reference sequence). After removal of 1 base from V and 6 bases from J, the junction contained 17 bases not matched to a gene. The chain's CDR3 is CASSLELAGDIHVRANEQFF. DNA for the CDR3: TGTGCCAGCAGCTTAGAACTAGCGGGGGATATCCACGTGCGAGCCAATGAGCAGTTCTTC.

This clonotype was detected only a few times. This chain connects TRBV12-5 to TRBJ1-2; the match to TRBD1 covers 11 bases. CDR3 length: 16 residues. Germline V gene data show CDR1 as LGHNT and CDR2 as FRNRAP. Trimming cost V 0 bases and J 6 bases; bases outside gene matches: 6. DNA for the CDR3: TGTGCTAGTGGTTTGGTACTGGGACAGGGGGATAATGGCTACACCTTC. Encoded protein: CASGLVLGQGDNGYTF.

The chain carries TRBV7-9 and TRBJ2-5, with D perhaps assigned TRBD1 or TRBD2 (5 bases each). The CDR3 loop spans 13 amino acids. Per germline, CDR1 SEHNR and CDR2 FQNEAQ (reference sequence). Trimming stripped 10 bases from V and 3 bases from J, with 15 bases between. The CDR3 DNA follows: TGTGCCACCTCGCCCTGGGGGAAAGAGACCCAGTACTTC. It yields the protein CATSPWGKETQYF.

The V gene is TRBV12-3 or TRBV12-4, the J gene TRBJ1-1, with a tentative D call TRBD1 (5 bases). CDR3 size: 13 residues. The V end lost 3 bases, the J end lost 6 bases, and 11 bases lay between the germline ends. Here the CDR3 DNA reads TGTGCCAGCAGTTTCCCGGGGGTGGCTGAAGCTTTCTTT. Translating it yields CASSFPGVAEAFF.

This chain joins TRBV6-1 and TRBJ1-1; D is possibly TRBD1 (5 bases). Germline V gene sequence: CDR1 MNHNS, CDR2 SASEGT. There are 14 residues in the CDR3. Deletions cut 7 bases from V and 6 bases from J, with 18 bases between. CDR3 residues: CASTVRRGIAEAFF. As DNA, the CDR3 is TGTGCCAGCACCGTCAGGAGGGGAATCGCTGAAGCTTTCTTT.

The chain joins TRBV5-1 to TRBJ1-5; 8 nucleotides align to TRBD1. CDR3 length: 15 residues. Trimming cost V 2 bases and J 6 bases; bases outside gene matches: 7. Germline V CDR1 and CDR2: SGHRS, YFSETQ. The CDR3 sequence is CASSLSGGGSQPQHF. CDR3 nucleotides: TGCGCCAGCAGCTTATCAGGGGGCGGAAGTCAGCCCCAGCATTTT.